These 22 T cell receptor beta chains share one sample of origin, sequenced in a study of blood T cell repertoires in COVID-19 (TCRdb year 2020). The method was the immunoSEQ multiplex PCR assay. TCRdb stores this immuneACCESS table with in-frame sequences only. Part of the clones is absent; in the studies checked, under half of the shortfall reflects unresolved V genes, and no reason is known for the rest. In all, the sample holds some 170,000 clones, and roughly 87% of those were seen once. 1% to 1.5% of the sample is in the top ten clones. Sequencing used PBMCs or T cells enriched from blood (not recorded which). Receptors were obtained from a human donor with acute COVID-19. The donor label of this sample is uncertain.

The rearrangement uses TRBV30 and TRBJ2-7, with a possible D match to TRBD2 (5 bases). There are 12 residues in the CDR3. Germline V CDR1 and CDR2: GTSNPN, SVGIG (reference sequence). V lost 3 bases, J lost 3 bases, and 9 bases lay in between. The CDR3 region has the DNA TGTGCCTGGAGGAGCGAGGGCTACGAGCAGTACTTC. The encoded protein is CAWRSEGYEQYF.

V is TRBV29-1 and J is TRBJ1-1; a possible D gene is TRBD1 (5 bases). V was shortened by 6 bases and J by 3 bases, with 20 bases between the two germline ends. The CDR3 runs to 15 residues. Germline CDR1 reads SQVTM; CDR2 reads ANQGSEA. The CDR3 spells CSVRLVYGGDTEAFF. DNA of the CDR3: TGCAGCGTCCGCCTGGTCTACGGGGGGGACACTGAAGCTTTCTTT.

V gene TRBV7-3 combines with J gene TRBJ2-6; tentative D call: TRBD1 (6 bases). Trimming removed 8 bases from V and 0 bases from J, with 8 bases in between. The CDR3 is 14 amino acids. CDR1 is SGHTA and CDR2 is FQGTGA in the germline V gene. CDR3 in amino acids: CASSQGSGANVLTF. The CDR3 DNA reads TGTGCCAGCTCACAGGGCTCTGGGGCCAACGTCCTGACTTTC.

The gene calls are TRBV2 and TRBJ1-2; D possibly corresponds to TRBD1 (6 bases). In germline, CDR1 is SNHLY, CDR2 FYNNEI. V was trimmed by 2 bases and J by 6 bases, leaving 16 bases between them. The CDR3 is made up of 15 amino acids. This chain's CDR3 is CASSETGPPTHGYTF. The CDR3 coding sequence is TGTGCCAGCAGTGAAACAGGGCCCCCTACTCATGGCTACACCTTC.

This rearrangement joins TRBV5-4 to TRBJ2-1; the match to TRBD1 covers 10 bases. V shed 4 bases and J 6 bases; nucleotides not matched to a gene: 7. This CDR3 has 15 amino acids. CDR1 SGHNT and CDR2 YYREEE come from the germline V gene (reference sequence). CDR3 residues: CASSAGTGASNEQFF. CDR3 DNA: TGTGCCAGCAGCGCCGGGACAGGGGCCTCCAATGAGCAGTTCTTC.

This clone was picked up a small number of times. V usage is TRBV10-3 and J usage is TRBJ1-2, with 7 nucleotides matching TRBD1. The CDR3 has 14 residues. CDR1 ENHRY and CDR2 SYGVKD come from the germline V gene. The junction had 10 bases not matched to a gene; V was cut back by 6 bases and J by 6 bases. CDR3 loop: CAIRNAGTADGYTF. CDR3 in DNA: TGTGCCATCAGGAATGCCGGGACAGCGGATGGCTACACCTTC.

The rearrangement links TRBV9 to TRBJ2-3; 7 nucleotides agree with TRBD2. The length of the CDR3 is 14 residues. V trimming: 0 bases; J trimming: 3 bases; junction bases outside the gene matches: 1. Germline V gives CDR1 SGDLS, CDR2 YYNGEE. The CDR3 DNA follows: TGTGCCAGCAGCGTAGTCGGGGGGACAGATACGCAGTATTTT. Protein product: CASSVVGGTDTQYF.

This chain uses TRBV18 with TRBJ1-1, with TRBD1 matching over 8 bases. The CDR3 consists of 15 residues. Per the germline V gene, CDR1 is KGHSH and CDR2 is LQKENI. V lost 3 bases, J lost 1 base, and 4 bases stayed unmatched. The CDR3 DNA is TGTGCCAGCTCACCTTCAGACAGGGGGAACACTGAAGCTTTCTTT. Encoded protein: CASSPSDRGNTEAFF.

This clone was seen a few times. The chain carries TRBV10-1 and TRBJ1-1; TRBD1 is a possible D gene (5 bases). Germline V CDR1 and CDR2: WNHNN, SYGVQD (reference sequence). Trimming cost V 6 bases and J 4 bases, with 12 bases left between them. The CDR3 is made up of 13 amino acids. CDR3 sequence (DNA): TGCGCCAGCAGCGCTGGAGGGGCCACTGAAGCTTTCTTT. Amino acids: CASSAGGATEAFF.

This clone appeared a single time. This chain links TRBV3-1 (or the pseudogene TRBV3-2) with TRBJ1-5, with D perhaps TRBD1 (6 bases). V was clipped by 4 bases and J by 5 bases, with 18 bases between them. This CDR3 contains 16 residues. Germline V lookup: CDR1 LGHDT, CDR2 YNNKEL (reference sequence). In nucleotides, the CDR3 is TGTGCCAGCAGCCCATCCGGGGGGGCGTTTCATCAGCCCCAGCATTTT. This codes for CASSPSGGAFHQPQHF.

The J gene is TRBJ2-7, the V gene TRBV5-1; 10 positions agree with TRBD1. The length of the CDR3 is 11 residues. Losses at the gene ends were 3 bases for V and 11 bases for J; bases not matched to a gene: 2. Per the germline V gene, CDR1 is SGHRS and CDR2 is YFSETQ. The CDR3 coding sequence is TGCGCCAGCAGCTCCGGACAGGGGGAGTACTTC. Protein sequence: CASSSGQGEYF. The whole variable domain, remainder taken from reference TRBV5-1 and TRBJ2-7, is KAGVTQTPRYLIKTRGQQVTLSCSPISGHRSVSWYQQTPGQGLQFLFEYFSETQRNKGNFPGRFSGRQFSNSRSEMNVSTLELGDSALYLCASSSGQGEYFGPGTRLTVT.

This chain joins TRBV4-3 and TRBJ1-4; 10 nucleotides match TRBD1. J lost 6 bases, V lost 6 bases, and 7 bases had no gene match. Germline lookup yields CDR1 LGHNA and CDR2 YSLEER. This CDR3 is built from 15 residues. The DNA of the CDR3 is TGCGCCAGCAGGCCTAGACAGGGGGCGCATGAAAAACTGTTTTTT. Translated: CASRPRQGAHEKLFF.

This clone was counted a single time. The gene calls are TRBV2 and TRBJ2-7; TRBD2 is a possible D gene (5 bases). V was trimmed by 6 bases and J by 3 bases, leaving 15 bases between them. Germline lookup yields CDR1 SNHLY and CDR2 FYNNEI. The length of the CDR3 is 14 residues. CDR3 bases: TGTGCCAGCAGCCGGCCCGGACTGGACTACGAGCAGTACTTC. The encoded protein is CASSRPGLDYEQYF.

The V gene is TRBV6-5, the J gene TRBJ1-6; TRBD1 is a possible D gene (6 bases). Germline assignment: CDR1 MNHEY and CDR2 SVGAGI. The CDR3 runs 14 residues. V was pared by 6 bases and J by 9 bases, with 15 bases between. The CDR3 sequence is CASSLDSSASPLHF. The DNA of the CDR3 is TGTGCCAGCAGCTTGGACAGTAGCGCTTCACCCCTCCACTTT.

The sample holds a few counts of this clone. CDR3 protein: CAWSFGLNQPQHF. The CDR3 nucleotides read TGTGCCTGGAGTTTTGGCCTCAATCAGCCCCAGCATTTT. J is TRBJ1-5 and V is TRBV30; D is unclear. The CDR3 is 13 amino acids. The V and J ends lost 2 bases and 3 bases respectively, with 8 bases between them. Germline loops: CDR1 GTSNPN, CDR2 SVGIG (reference sequence).

The J gene is TRBJ2-5, the V gene TRBV5-1; 7 bases match TRBD1. Germline-derived CDR1 and CDR2 are SGHRS and YFSETQ. There are 16 residues in the CDR3. J lost 7 bases, V lost 0 bases, and 12 bases had no gene match. The CDR3 spells CASSLDPGTVDGTQYF. CDR3 bases: TGCGCCAGCAGCTTGGACCCCGGGACAGTAGATGGGACCCAGTACTTC.

This chain joins TRBV9 and TRBJ2-3; the D is unclear. V was cut by 4 bases and J by 12 bases, with 18 bases left in between. This CDR3 is built from 13 residues. Germline lookup yields CDR1 SGDLS and CDR2 YYNGEE. The CDR3 nucleotides are TGTGCCAGCAGCCCCCACCTAAGTCCTGCACAGTATTTT. This gives the protein CASSPHLSPAQYF.

CDR3 residues: CASSLDDVRPLHF. The DNA for the CDR3 is TGTGCCAGCAGCTTGGATGACGTGAGGCCCCTCCACTTT. This chain joins TRBV5-5 and TRBJ1-6, with no clear D. Trimming cost V 0 bases and J 13 bases, with 11 bases left between them. The CDR3 consists of 13 residues. Germline lookup yields CDR1 SGHKS and CDR2 YYEKEE (reference sequence).

The chain is built from TRBV6-5 and TRBJ2-1, with TRBD2 matching 7 bases. From germline, CDR1 is MNHEY and CDR2 SVGAGI. This CDR3 is built from 12 residues. The V segment lost 8 bases and the J segment 6 bases; nucleotides outside the gene matches: 4. The CDR3, as DNA: TGTGCCAGCGGGGGGGTCGGCAATGAGCAGTTCTTC. Translated, it gives CASGGVGNEQFF.

With regard to this clone: At the DNA level, this CDR3 is encoded by other sequences in the same sample as well. The chain is built from TRBV5-1 and TRBJ2-7; 7 bases line up with TRBD2. Germline values: CDR1 SGHRS, CDR2 YFSETQ. After removal of 1 base from V and 4 bases from J, the junction contained 2 bases not matched to a gene. This CDR3 contains 13 residues. Written as DNA, the CDR3 is TGCGCCAGCAGCTTGAGTAGCGGGTACGAGCAGTACTTC. Its protein is CASSLSSGYEQYF.

In this sample, this clone turned up a few times. J is TRBJ1-5 and V is TRBV6-4, with TRBD1 matching over 7 bases. The CDR3 sequence is 19 residues long. The junction had 14 bases not matched to a gene; V was cut back by 3 bases and J by 0 bases. Per germline, CDR1 MRHNA and CDR2 SNTAGT. The CDR3 is CASSDFDRDHRDSNQPQHF. The DNA for the CDR3 is TGTGCCAGCAGTGATTTCGACAGGGACCACCGTGATAGCAATCAGCCCCAGCATTTT.

This chain joins TRBV13 and TRBJ2-7, with 11 bases fitting TRBD2. V was clipped by 5 bases and J by 7 bases; unmatched bases: 10. Germline CDR1 reads PRHDT; CDR2 reads FYEKMQ (reference sequence). The CDR3 length is 15 residues. The CDR3 DNA follows: TGTGCCAGCAGCCTGGGACTAGCGGTCCGCGGGGAGCAGTACTTC. Its translation: CASSLGLAVRGEQYF. Full variable domain (remainder filled in from reference TRBV13 and TRBJ2-7): AAGVIQSPRHLIKEKRETATLKCYPIPRHDTVYWYQQGPGQDPQFLISFYEKMQSDKGSIPDRFSAQQFSDYHSELNMSSLELGDSALYFCASSLGLAVRGEQYFGPGTRLTVT.